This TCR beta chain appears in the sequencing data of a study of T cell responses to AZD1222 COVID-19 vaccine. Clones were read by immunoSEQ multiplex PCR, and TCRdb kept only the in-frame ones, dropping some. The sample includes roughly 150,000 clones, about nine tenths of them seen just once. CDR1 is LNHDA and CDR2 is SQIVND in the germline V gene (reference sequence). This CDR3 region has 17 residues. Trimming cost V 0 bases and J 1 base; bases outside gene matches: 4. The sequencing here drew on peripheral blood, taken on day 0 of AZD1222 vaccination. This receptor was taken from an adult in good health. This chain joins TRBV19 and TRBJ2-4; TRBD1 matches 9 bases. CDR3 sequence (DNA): TGTGCCAGTAGTATAGACGACAGGGGGACGGCCAAAAACATTCAGTACTTC. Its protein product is CASSIDDRGTAKNIQYF.